The rows below give T cell receptor beta chains drawn from one sample of a study of CD8 T cells in Susac syndrome. TCRdb passed the immunoSEQ multiplex PCR reads through MiXCR, listing each CDR3 protein once. The sample gives more than 80,000 distinct CDR3 sequences, roughly 94% of which show up once; about 0.41% is in the top ten. Sequenced input: CD8+ T cells from PBMCs. The source of these receptors is a human donor with Susac syndrome. CDR3s leave out the opening cysteine and the closing phenylalanine or tryptophan. Each record gives: V gene, CDR3 protein.

v_gene: TRBV7-7
CDR3aa: ASSPSLPETQY

v_gene: TRBV12-3/TRBV12-4
CDR3aa: ASSPGGLPTGAF

v_gene: TRBV11-2
CDR3aa: ASSLRAGQRPMNTEAF

v_gene: TRBV23-1
CDR3aa: ASRQSGGDGELF

v_gene: TRBV4-3
CDR3aa: ASSQEGAGANTGELF

v_gene: TRBV9
CDR3aa: ASSVSGSNQPQH

v_gene: TRBV13
CDR3aa: ASSLRRQGSEKLF

v_gene: TRBV2
CDR3aa: ASSGLAGVSSYNEQF

v_gene: TRBV29-1
CDR3aa: SVPDRGQGYT

v_gene: TRBV3-1
CDR3aa: ASSQAGTNYGYT

v_gene: TRBV19
CDR3aa: ASSLRTSGDLYNEQF

v_gene: TRBV14
CDR3aa: ASSQDMDGPAGELF

v_gene: TRBV23-1
CDR3aa: ASSREKLRGAFTGTDTQY

v_gene: TRBV6-4
CDR3aa: ASSDSSGGADTQY

v_gene: TRBV3-1
CDR3aa: ASSQEGGEQY

v_gene: TRBV29-1
CDR3aa: SSGTGNTEAF

v_gene: TRBV6-6
CDR3aa: ASRLEYEQY

v_gene: TRBV28
CDR3aa: ASRGTDQETQY

v_gene: TRBV29-1
CDR3aa: SVGKINTGELF

v_gene: TRBV29-1
CDR3aa: SVEVGRQGVNEQF

v_gene: TRBV4-1
CDR3aa: ASSHAGGEGYT

v_gene: TRBV9
CDR3aa: ASSVEAGEQY

v_gene: TRBV11-2
CDR3aa: ASSFLGGTSTDTQY

v_gene: TRBV11-1
CDR3aa: ASSLASLMDEQF

v_gene: TRBV14
CDR3aa: ASSHQRGPGNTIY

v_gene: TRBV20-1
CDR3aa: SARSTTVPYGYT

v_gene: TRBV29-1
CDR3aa: SVLQGVWLNTEAF

v_gene: TRBV29-1
CDR3aa: SVEGLQGENEQF

v_gene: TRBV20-1
CDR3aa: SASPSGENQETQY